Below, one T cell receptor (beta chain) is given with its context. The data derive from a study of T cells expressing NK-cell markers. The CDR3 covers 15 residues. One entry per CDR3 protein, without DNA, is what TCRdb gives after re-calling the 5' RACE reads. Recorded here are around 380,000 distinct CDR3 sequences; the top ten clones represent approximately 12%. The chain employs TRBV12-3 or TRBV12-4 and TRBJ2-2; TCRdb lists TRBD1, though no DNA is available to test this call. Sequencing input: blood T cells: a sorted CD56 or NKG2C T cell subset, CD4+ or CD8+ T cells, or bulk PBMC T cells (not recorded which). This receptor was taken from a woman between 45 and 65 years old in good health. The CDR3 spells CASSPAGGASGELFF.